This is a list of T cell receptor beta chains from one sample in a study of blood T cell repertoires in COVID-19. Only in-frame clones appear in the TCRdb table, and some are missing; sequencing was by immunoSEQ multiplex PCR. The table records 20,000 to 30,000 clones, 85% to 95% of them present only once. The sequenced sample was peripheral blood. The source of these receptors is a human donor in a cohort sampled during active COVID-19. The CDR3 runs from the conserved cysteine through the conserved F or W. The D gene is left open where the match is weak. Clone size is stated in some rows and not others, as once, few, many or a class when expanded.

d_gene	abundance	v_gene	j_gene	CDR3aa	CDR3nt
NA	NA	TRBV6-5	TRBJ2-1	CASSYAGLGINEQFF	TGTGCCAGCAGTTACGCCGGACTCGGGATAAATGAGCAGTTCTTC
NA	NA	TRBV28	TRBJ1-1	CASSRSISQVNTEAFF	TGTGCCAGCAGCCGATCGATCTCACAGGTGAACACTGAAGCTTTCTTT
NA	NA	TRBV5-5	TRBJ1-2	CASSLATDVRYGYTF	TGTGCCAGCAGCTTGGCCACAGACGTTCGCTATGGCTACACCTTC
TRBD1	NA	TRBV10-3	TRBJ2-6	CAISESTGGAGANVLTF	TGTGCCATCAGTGAGTCGACAGGGGGGGCTGGGGCCAACGTCCTGACTTTC
NA	NA	TRBV10-3	TRBJ1-5	CAISDSGGGNNQPQHF	TGTGCCATCAGTGATAGTGGAGGCGGGAACAATCAGCCCCAGCATTTT
TRBD1	NA	TRBV29-1	TRBJ1-1	CSVKVRGPSNTEAFF	TGCAGCGTTAAGGTTAGGGGGCCTTCGAACACTGAAGCTTTCTTT
NA	NA	TRBV3-1/TRBV3-2	TRBJ2-1	CASSHRREVNEQFF	TGTGCCAGCAGCCATCGGCGGGAAGTCAATGAGCAGTTCTTC
TRBD1	NA	TRBV5-1	TRBJ1-6	CASSLVGQGIWAPLHF	TGCGCCAGCAGCTTGGTCGGACAGGGGATTTGGGCACCCCTCCACTTT
TRBD2	once	TRBV10-1	TRBJ2-2	CASSDNPTGGLGELFF	TGCGCCAGCAGTGACAACCCAACGGGAGGGCTGGGGGAGCTGTTTTTT
TRBD2	NA	TRBV27	TRBJ2-1	CASSFSGRDSYNEQFF	TGTGCCAGCAGTTTCAGCGGGAGGGACTCCTACAATGAGCAGTTCTTC
TRBD2	NA	TRBV6-6	TRBJ2-1	CASSPLLAMSSYNEQFF	TGTGCCAGCAGTCCTCTACTAGCGATGAGCTCCTACAATGAGCAGTTCTTC
NA	NA	TRBV5-6	TRBJ2-5	CASSLARGETQYF	TGTGCCAGCAGCTTAGCGAGGGGGGAGACCCAGTACTTC
NA	NA	TRBV28	TRBJ1-1	CASSFQNTEAFF	TGTGCCAGCAGTTTCCAGAACACTGAAGCTTTCTTT
TRBD2	once	TRBV20-1	TRBJ2-7	CSASDPPHSGGAPYEQYF	TGCAGTGCTAGTGACCCGCCTCATAGCGGGGGGGCCCCCTACGAGCAGTACTTC
TRBD1	few	TRBV2	TRBJ1-5	CASSELRDRGSSNQPQHF	TGTGCCAGCAGTGAGCTCCGGGACAGGGGGTCGAGCAATCAGCCCCAGCATTTT
TRBD1	NA	TRBV5-6	TRBJ1-5	CASSFYDRDHQPQHF	TGTGCCAGCAGTTTCTACGACAGGGACCATCAGCCCCAGCATTTT
TRBD1	NA	TRBV7-2	TRBJ2-1	CASSLEQGGNEQFF	TGTGCCAGCAGCTTAGAACAGGGGGGCAATGAGCAGTTCTTC
NA	NA	TRBV7-6	TRBJ1-3	CASSLRSSGNTIYF	TGTGCCAGCAGCTTAAGGAGCTCTGGAAACACCATATATTTT
NA	NA	TRBV29-1	TRBJ2-1	CSVDLARNEQFF	TGCAGCGTTGATTTGGCTCGTAATGAGCAGTTCTTC
NA	once	TRBV5-1	TRBJ1-6	CASSLGDSPLHF	TGCGCCAGCAGCTTGGGAGATTCACCCCTCCACTTT
TRBD2	NA	TRBV28	TRBJ2-4	CASSLFVGGKNKNIQYF	TGTGCCAGCAGTTTATTTGTGGGGGGGAAGAACAAAAACATTCAGTACTTC
TRBD1	NA	TRBV11-3	TRBJ1-1	CASSGQLTLMNTEAFF	TGTGCCAGTTCGGGACAGCTGACCTTAATGAACACTGAAGCTTTCTTT
TRBD1	NA	TRBV5-4	TRBJ1-3	CASSRDRTGTSGNTIYF	TGTGCCAGCAGCCGAGACAGGACAGGGACCTCTGGAAACACCATATATTTT
NA	NA	TRBV3-1/TRBV3-2	TRBJ2-7	CASSWAGEQYF	TGTGCCAGCAGCTGGGCGGGGGAGCAGTACTTC
TRBD1	NA	TRBV29-1	TRBJ2-1	CSVNRDRGINEQFF	TGCAGCGTCAACCGGGACAGGGGTATCAATGAGCAGTTCTTC
TRBD1	NA	TRBV6-1	TRBJ2-1	CASSEQGAGLANEQFF	TGTGCCAGCAGTGAACAGGGGGCTGGGTTGGCTAATGAGCAGTTCTTC
TRBD1	NA	TRBV3-1/TRBV3-2	TRBJ1-4	CASSQDWTGAEKLFF	TGTGCCAGCAGCCAAGATTGGACAGGCGCCGAAAAACTGTTTTTT
TRBD1	NA	TRBV28	TRBJ1-2	CASTQGARGYTF	TGTGCCAGCACTCAGGGGGCGAGAGGCTACACCTTC
NA	NA	TRBV6-2/TRBV6-3	TRBJ1-1	CASSQGFVRTTEAFF	TGTGCCAGCAGCCAGGGGTTCGTTAGAACTACTGAAGCTTTCTTT